This TCR beta chain was identified during a study of CD8 T cells in ankylosing spondylitis. Study conclusions and caveats: Clones linked to the disease showed a CD8+ phenotype. They occurred at relatively low frequencies in peripheral blood. Reportedly, matched ankylosing spondylitis synovial fluid was significantly enriched for disease-linked clones. In ankylosing spondylitis blood, a motif of about eight highly homologous TCR beta variants appeared characteristic.

Libraries for TCR beta were made by quantitative 5'-RACE with molecular barcodes. MiXCR, run by TCRdb on the 5' RACE reads, gives a single entry per CDR3 protein. The sample comprises 250,000 or so distinct CDR3 sequences, around 25% of which are singletons, and 0.6% to 0.75% rests with the top ten. About this clonotype itself: Antigen unknown.

CDR3 length: 16 residues. CDR1 is ENHRY, CDR2 SYGVKD, per germline. The V end was cut by 2 bases, the J end by 1 base, with 13 bases between. The sequenced sample consisted of blood, either unsorted or a sorted T cell fraction (not recorded which). The chain joins TRBV10-3 to TRBJ2-3; D perhaps matches TRBD1 (5 bases). The TCR comes from a male donor with ankylosing spondylitis or in good health (not recorded which). This chain's CDR3 is CAISEDSPAGTDTQYF. As DNA, the CDR3 is TGTGCCATCAGTGAGGACAGTCCGGCGGGCACAGATACGCAGTATTTT.